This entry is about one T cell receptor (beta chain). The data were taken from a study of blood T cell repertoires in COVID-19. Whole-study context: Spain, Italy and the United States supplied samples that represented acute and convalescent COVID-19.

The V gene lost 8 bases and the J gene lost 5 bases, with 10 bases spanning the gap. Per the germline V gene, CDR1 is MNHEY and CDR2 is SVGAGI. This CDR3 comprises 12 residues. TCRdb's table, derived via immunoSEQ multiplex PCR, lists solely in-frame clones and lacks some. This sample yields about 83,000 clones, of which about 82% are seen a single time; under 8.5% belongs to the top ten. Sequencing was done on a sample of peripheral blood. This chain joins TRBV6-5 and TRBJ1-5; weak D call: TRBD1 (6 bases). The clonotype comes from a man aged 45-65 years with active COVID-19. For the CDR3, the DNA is TGTGCCAGCGGACAGTTCTATCAGCCCCAGCATTTT. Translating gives CASGQFYQPQHF.